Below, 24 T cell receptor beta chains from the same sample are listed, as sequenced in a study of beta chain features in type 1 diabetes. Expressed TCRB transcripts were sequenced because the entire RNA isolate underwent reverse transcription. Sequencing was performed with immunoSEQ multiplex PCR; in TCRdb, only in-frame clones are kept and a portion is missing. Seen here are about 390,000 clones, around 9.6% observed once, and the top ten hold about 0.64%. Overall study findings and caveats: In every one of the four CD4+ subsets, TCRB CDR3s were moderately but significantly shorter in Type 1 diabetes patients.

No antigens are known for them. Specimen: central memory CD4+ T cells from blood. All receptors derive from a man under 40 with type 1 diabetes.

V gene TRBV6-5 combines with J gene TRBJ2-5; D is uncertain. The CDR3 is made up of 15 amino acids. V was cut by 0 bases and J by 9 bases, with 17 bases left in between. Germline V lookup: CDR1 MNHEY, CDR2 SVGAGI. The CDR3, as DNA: TGTGCCAGCAGTTACTCGACGTCGGGCGATCGGGCCCAGTACTTC. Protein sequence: CASSYSTSGDRAQYF.

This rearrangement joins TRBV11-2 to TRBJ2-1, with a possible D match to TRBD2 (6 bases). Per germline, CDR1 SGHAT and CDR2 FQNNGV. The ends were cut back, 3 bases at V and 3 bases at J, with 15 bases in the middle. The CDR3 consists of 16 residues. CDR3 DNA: TGTGCCAGCAGCTTGGGACTGCCCCGGGGCTACAATGAGCAGTTCTTC. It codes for CASSLGLPRGYNEQFF.

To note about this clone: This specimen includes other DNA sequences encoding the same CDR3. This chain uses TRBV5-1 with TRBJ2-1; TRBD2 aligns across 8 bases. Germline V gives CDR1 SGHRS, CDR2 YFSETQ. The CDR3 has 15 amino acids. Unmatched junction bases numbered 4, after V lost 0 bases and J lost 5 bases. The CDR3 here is CASSLVLAGNNEQFF. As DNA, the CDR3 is TGCGCCAGCAGCTTGGTTCTAGCGGGCAACAATGAGCAGTTCTTC.

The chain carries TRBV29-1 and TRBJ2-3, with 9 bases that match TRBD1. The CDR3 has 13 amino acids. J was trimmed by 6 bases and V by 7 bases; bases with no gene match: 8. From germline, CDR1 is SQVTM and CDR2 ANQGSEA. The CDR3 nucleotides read TGCAGCGGACAGGGGGTCCAACGGGATACGCAGTATTTT. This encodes CSGQGVQRDTQYF.

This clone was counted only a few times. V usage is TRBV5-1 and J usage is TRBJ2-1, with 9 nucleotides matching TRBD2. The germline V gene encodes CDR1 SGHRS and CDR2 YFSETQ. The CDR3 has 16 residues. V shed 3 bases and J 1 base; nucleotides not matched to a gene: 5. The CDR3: CASSSYSGSSYNEQFF. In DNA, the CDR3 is TGCGCCAGCAGCTCCTATAGCGGGAGTTCCTACAATGAGCAGTTCTTC. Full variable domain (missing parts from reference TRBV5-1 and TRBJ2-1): KAGVTQTPRYLIKTRGQQVTLSCSPISGHRSVSWYQQTPGQGLQFLFEYFSETQRNKGNFPGRFSGRQFSNSRSEMNVSTLELGDSALYLCASSSYSGSSYNEQFFGPGTRLTVL.

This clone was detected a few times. The CDR3 region has the DNA TGTGCCAGCATGGGCGGCCGTATGAACGAGCAGTACTTC. Protein product: CASMGGRMNEQYF. This chain uses TRBV2 with TRBJ2-7, with no clear D. CDR1 is SNHLY and CDR2 is FYNNEI in the germline V gene. V was shortened by 7 bases and J by 5 bases, with 15 bases between the two germline ends. The CDR3 is made up of 13 amino acids.

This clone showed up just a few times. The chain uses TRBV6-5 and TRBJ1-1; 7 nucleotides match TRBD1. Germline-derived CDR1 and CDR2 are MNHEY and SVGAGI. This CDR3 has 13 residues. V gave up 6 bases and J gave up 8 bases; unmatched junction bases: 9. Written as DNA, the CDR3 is TGTGCCAGCAGCCGGGACAGCAGCTCGGAAGCTTTCTTT. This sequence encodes CASSRDSSSEAFF.

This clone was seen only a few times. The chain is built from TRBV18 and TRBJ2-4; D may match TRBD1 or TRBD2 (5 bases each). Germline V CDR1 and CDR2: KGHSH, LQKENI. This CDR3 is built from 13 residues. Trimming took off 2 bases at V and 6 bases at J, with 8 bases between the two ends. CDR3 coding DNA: TGTGCCAGCTCACCAGGGGGTGGAAACATTCAGTACTTC. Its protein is CASSPGGGNIQYF.

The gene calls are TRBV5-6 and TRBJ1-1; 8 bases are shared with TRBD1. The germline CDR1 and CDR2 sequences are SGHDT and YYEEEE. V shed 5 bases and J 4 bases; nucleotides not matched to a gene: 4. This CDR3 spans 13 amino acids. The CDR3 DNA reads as TGTGCCAGCAGTTTAGACAGGGGCACTGAAGCTTTCTTT. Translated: CASSLDRGTEAFF.

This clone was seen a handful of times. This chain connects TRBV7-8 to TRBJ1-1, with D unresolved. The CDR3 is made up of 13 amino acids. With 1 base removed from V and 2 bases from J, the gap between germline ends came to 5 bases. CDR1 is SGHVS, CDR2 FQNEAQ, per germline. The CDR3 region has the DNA TGTGCCAGCAGCTTAGAGGCCAACACTGAAGCTTTCTTT. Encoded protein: CASSLEANTEAFF.

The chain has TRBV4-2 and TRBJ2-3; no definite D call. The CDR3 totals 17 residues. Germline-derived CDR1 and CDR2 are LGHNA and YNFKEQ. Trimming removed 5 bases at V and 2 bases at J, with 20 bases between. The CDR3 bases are TGTGCCAGCAGCTTAGATGACTTCGGTTCGTCCACAGATACGCAGTATTTT. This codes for CASSLDDFGSSTDTQYF.

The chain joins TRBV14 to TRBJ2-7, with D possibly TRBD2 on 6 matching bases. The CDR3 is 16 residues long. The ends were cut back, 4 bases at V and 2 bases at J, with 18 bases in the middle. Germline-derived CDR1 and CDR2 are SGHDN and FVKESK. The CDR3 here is CASSRYASSVTYEQYF. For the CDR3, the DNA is TGTGCCAGCAGCCGGTATGCTTCTAGCGTCACCTACGAGCAGTACTTC.

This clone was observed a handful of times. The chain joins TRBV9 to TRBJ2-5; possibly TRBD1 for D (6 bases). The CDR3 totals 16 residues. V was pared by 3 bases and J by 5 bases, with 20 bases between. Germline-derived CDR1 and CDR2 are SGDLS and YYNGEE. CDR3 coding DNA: TGTGCCAGCAGCGATAGGAGCAGGGGAGTTGTGGAGACCCAGTACTTC. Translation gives CASSDRSRGVVETQYF.

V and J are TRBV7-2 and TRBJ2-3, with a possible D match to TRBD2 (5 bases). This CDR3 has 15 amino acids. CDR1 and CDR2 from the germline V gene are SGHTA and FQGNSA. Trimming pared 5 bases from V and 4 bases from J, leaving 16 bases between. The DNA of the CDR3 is TGTGCCAGCAGCCCTCGTCGGCGGGCTTCAGATACGCAGTATTTT. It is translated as CASSPRRRASDTQYF.

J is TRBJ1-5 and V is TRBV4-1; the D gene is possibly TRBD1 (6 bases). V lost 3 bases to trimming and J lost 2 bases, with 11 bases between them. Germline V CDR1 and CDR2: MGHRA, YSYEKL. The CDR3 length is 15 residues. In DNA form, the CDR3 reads TGCGCCAGCAGCCAGGGGGCGCGGGGCAATCAGCCCCAGCATTTT. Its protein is CASSQGARGNQPQHF.

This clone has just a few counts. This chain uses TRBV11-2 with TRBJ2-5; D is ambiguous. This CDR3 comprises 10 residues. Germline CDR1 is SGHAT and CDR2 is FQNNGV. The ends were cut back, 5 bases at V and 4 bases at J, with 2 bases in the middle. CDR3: CASSGETQYF. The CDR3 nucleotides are TGTGCCAGCAGCGGAGAGACCCAGTACTTC.

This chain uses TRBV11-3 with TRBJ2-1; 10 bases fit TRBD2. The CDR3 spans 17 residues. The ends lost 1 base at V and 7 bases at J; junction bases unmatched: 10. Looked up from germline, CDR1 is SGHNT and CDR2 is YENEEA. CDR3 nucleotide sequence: TGTGCCAGCAGCTTAGCTTTGCCTAGCGGGAGTAGAAATGAGCAGTTCTTC. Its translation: CASSLALPSGSRNEQFF.

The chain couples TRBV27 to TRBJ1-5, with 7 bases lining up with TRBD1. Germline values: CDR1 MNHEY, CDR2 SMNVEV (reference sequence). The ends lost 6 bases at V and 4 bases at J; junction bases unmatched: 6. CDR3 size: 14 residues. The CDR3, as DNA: TGTGCCAGCAGACGGGACAGTTATAATCAGCCCCAGCATTTT. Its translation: CASRRDSYNQPQHF.

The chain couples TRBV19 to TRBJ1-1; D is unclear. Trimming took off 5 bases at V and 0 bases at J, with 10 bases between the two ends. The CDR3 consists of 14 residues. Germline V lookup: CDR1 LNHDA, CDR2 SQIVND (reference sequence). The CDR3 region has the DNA TGTGCCAGTAGTTTGGGGTACATGAACACTGAAGCTTTCTTT. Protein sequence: CASSLGYMNTEAFF.

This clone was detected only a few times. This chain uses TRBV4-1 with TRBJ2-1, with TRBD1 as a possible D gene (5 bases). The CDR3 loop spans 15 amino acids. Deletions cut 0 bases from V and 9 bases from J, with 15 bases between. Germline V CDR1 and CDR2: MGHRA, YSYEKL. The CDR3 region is CASSQDERQYLEQFF. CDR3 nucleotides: TGCGCCAGCAGCCAAGATGAGAGACAGTATCTTGAGCAGTTCTTC.

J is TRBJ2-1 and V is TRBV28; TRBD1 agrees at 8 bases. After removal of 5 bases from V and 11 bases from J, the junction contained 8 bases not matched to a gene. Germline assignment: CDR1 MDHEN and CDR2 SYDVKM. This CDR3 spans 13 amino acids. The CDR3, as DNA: TGTGCCAGCAGTCATGGGACAGGCTTAAAGCAGTTCTTC. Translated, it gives CASSHGTGLKQFF.

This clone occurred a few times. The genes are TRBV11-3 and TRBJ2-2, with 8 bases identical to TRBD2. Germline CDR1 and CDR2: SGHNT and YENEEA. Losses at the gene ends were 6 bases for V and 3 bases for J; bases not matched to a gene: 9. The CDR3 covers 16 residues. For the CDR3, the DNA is TGTGCCAGCAGGCCTCAAACTAGCGGTTACACCGGGGAGCTGTTTTTT. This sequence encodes CASRPQTSGYTGELFF.

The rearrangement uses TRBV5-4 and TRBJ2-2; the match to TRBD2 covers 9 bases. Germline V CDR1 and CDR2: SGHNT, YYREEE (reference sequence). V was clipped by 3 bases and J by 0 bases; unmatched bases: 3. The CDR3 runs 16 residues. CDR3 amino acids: CASSYIAGANTGELFF. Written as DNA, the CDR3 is TGTGCCAGCAGCTATATAGCGGGAGCGAACACCGGGGAGCTGTTTTTT.

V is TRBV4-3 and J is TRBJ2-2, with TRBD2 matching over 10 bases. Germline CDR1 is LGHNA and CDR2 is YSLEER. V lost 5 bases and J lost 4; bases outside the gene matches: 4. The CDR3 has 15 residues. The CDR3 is CASSSGTSATGELFF. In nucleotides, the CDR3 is TGCGCCAGCAGCTCCGGGACTAGCGCCACCGGGGAGCTGTTTTTT.